The 30 T cell receptor beta chains listed next were all sequenced from one sample in a study of metastatic and nonmetastatic thyroid tumors (dated by TCRdb to about 2020). Library creation used PCR. The sequencer listed for this sample is Illumina HiSeq 4000. TCRdb reprocessed the public reads (quality trimming at Q25 with fastp, clone calling with MiXCR) and kept in-frame beta chains. This sample holds about 23,000 clones; about a quarter were observed only once. The ten largest clones represent about 5.5% of the sample. No treatment had been received by any patient before thyroid surgery. Sequencing used tumor tissue. These receptors came from a female donor with papillary thyroid cancer or a benign thyroid nodule (not recorded which). Some clones in this sample may be carry-over from other donors' samples.

The genes are TRBV6-2 or TRBV6-3 and TRBJ1-6, with D maybe TRBD1 (6 bases). Germline CDR1 MNHEY, CDR2 SVGEGT. Deletions cut 1 base from V and 7 bases from J, with 17 bases between. This CDR3 has 17 amino acids. The CDR3 here is CASSYLFLDSRNSPLHF. CDR3 in DNA: TGTGCCAGCAGTTACTTATTCTTGGACAGCAGGAATTCACCCCTCCACTTT.

This clone was counted between two and nine times. Germline and junction disagree at one end, which may indicate a read error. This chain's CDR3 is CASSAPAGTYTRYF. CDR3 DNA sequence: TGTGCCAGTAGTGCCCCAGCGGGCACATATACGCGGTATTTT. The chain combines TRBV19 with TRBJ2-3; a weak D match, TRBD2 (6 bases). There are 14 residues in the CDR3. Per germline, CDR1 LNHDA and CDR2 SQIVND (reference sequence).

Remarks on this clone: The germline gene is not matched at one end of the junction; a read error may be the cause. The genes are TRBV20-1 and TRBJ2-1, with 11 bases matching TRBD2. The CDR3 loop spans 15 amino acids. Germline CDR1 is DFQATT and CDR2 is SNEGSKA (reference sequence). For the CDR3, the DNA is TGCAGTGCGCCGGTACTAGCGGGGGTCCACAATCAGCAGTTCTTC. Translating gives CSAPVLAGVHNQQFF.

This clone came up once. A much larger clone differs by one base, so this may be a read error. The same CDR3 can be traced to other DNA sequences in this sample. CDR3 bases: TGTGCCAGCAGCCCCAAGGCCAGCCCTGGGGGGATTCAGTACTTC. It specifies CASSPKASPGGIQYF. This sequence joins TRBV5-6 and TRBJ2-4, with a possible D match to TRBD2 (6 bases). Between the trimmed V and J ends, which lost 4 bases and 10 bases, there was a span of 21 bases. The CDR3 sequence is 15 residues long. Germline CDR1 reads SGHDT; CDR2 reads YYEEEE.

This clone is classed as medium-sized. J is TRBJ1-2 and V is TRBV30; D unresolved. V gave up 0 bases and J gave up 4 bases, with 12 bases separating them. Looked up from germline, CDR1 is GTSNPN and CDR2 is SVGIG (reference sequence). The CDR3 extends over 14 amino acids. Written as DNA, the CDR3 is TGTGCCTGGAGTGTCCCGGGAATGGGCTATGGCTACACCTTC. Protein product: CAWSVPGMGYGYTF.

This clone was counted a few times. A much larger clone is a single base away; this may be a read error. The chain has TRBV7-9 and TRBJ2-5, with 8 positions matching TRBD1. In germline, CDR1 is SEHNR, CDR2 FQNEAQ (reference sequence). The CDR3 runs to 16 residues. For the CDR3, the DNA is TGTGCCAGCAGCAAACTGGACAGGGCTTTTGAAGAGGCCCAGTACTTC. Translation gives CASSKLDRAFEEAQYF.

CDR3 in amino acids: CASSIRCAGELFF. The CDR3 coding sequence is TGTGCCAGCAGTATTAGGTGCGCCGGGGAGCTGTTTTTT. The V gene is TRBV6-1, the J gene TRBJ2-2, with unresolved D. Germline V gives CDR1 MNHNS, CDR2 SASEGT. V was cut by 5 bases and J by 6 bases, with 10 bases left in between. This CDR3 has 13 residues.

There are many counts of this clone. Other DNA sequences in the same sample also yield this CDR3. The V call is TRBV19, the J call TRBJ2-1, with 11 bases matching TRBD2. V trimming: 4 bases; J trimming: 0 bases; junction bases outside the gene matches: 2. The CDR3 is 16 residues long. The V gene's germline CDR1 is LNHDA and CDR2 SQIVND (reference sequence). The CDR3: CASSRLAGSSYNEQFF. The CDR3, as DNA: TGTGCCAGTAGTAGACTAGCGGGGAGCTCCTACAATGAGCAGTTCTTC.

By its share, this clone is medium-sized. The chain links TRBV5-1 to TRBJ1-2; 9 positions match TRBD1. The CDR3 is 14 amino acids. Germline CDR1 reads SGHRS; CDR2 reads YFSETQ. V shed 3 bases, J shed 4 bases, and the junction held 4 bases outside the gene matches. The DNA of the CDR3 is TGCGCCAGCAGCTGGGACAGGGCGGGCTATGGCTACACCTTC. It translates to CASSWDRAGYGYTF.

The J gene is TRBJ2-3, the V gene TRBV6-1, with D possibly TRBD2 on 5 matching bases. The V end lost 7 bases, the J end lost 6 bases, and 17 bases lay between the germline ends. The CDR3 consists of 14 residues. Germline V CDR1 and CDR2: MNHNS, SASEGT. Here the CDR3 reads CASINTPRGDTQYF. CDR3 DNA sequence: TGTGCCAGCATTAATACCCCGCGCGGGGATACGCAGTATTTT.

This clone was seen repeatedly, ten times or more. The chain combines TRBV28 with TRBJ1-5; D remains ambiguous. This CDR3 comprises 15 residues. Germline V gene lookup returns CDR1 MDHEN and CDR2 SYDVKM. Trimming took off 2 bases at V and 1 base at J, with 9 bases between the two ends. The CDR3 loop is CASSLAGLSNQPQHF. CDR3 nucleotide sequence: TGTGCCAGCAGTTTAGCAGGATTGAGCAATCAGCCCCAGCATTTT.

This clone was seen a handful of times. This chain joins TRBV5-1 and TRBJ1-1, with a weak D call TRBD1 (5 bases). This CDR3 spans 14 amino acids. The germline V and J ends were trimmed by 0 bases and 8 bases, with 14 bases remaining between them. Germline CDR1 reads SGHRS; CDR2 reads YFSETQ. The CDR3: CASSLGGDGREAFF. In DNA form, the CDR3 reads TGCGCCAGCAGCTTGGGTGGGGACGGCCGAGAAGCTTTCTTT.

By sample share, this clone is medium-sized (0.01 to 0.1%). The chain has TRBV5-1 and TRBJ2-7; 8 bases align to TRBD1. Trimming cost V 5 bases and J 2 bases; bases outside gene matches: 6. The CDR3 sequence is 14 residues long. Looked up from germline, CDR1 is SGHRS and CDR2 is YFSETQ. In DNA form, the CDR3 reads TGCGCCAGCAGAACCGGGACAGGCCCCTACGAGCAGTACTTC. This translates into CASRTGTGPYEQYF.

This clone has at least ten counts. The chain employs TRBV5-1 and TRBJ1-5; unclear D gene. CDR1 SGHRS and CDR2 YFSETQ come from the germline V gene. V was trimmed by 0 bases and J by 6 bases, leaving 13 bases between them. CDR3 length: 15 residues. This chain's CDR3 is CASSLAGNLGQPQHF. The CDR3 DNA is TGCGCCAGCAGCTTGGCCGGGAACCTTGGTCAGCCCCAGCATTTT.

About this clone: At one boundary the junction diverges from the germline segment, which might be a read error. The CDR3 is CASSISARQGSGHTF. CDR3 DNA: TGTGCCAGTAGTATCTCGGCGAGGCAGGGGTCTGGCCACACCTTC. The chain links TRBV19 to TRBJ1-2; a weak D match, TRBD1 (6 bases). The CDR3 covers 15 residues. Germline V gene sequence: CDR1 LNHDA, CDR2 SQIVND (reference sequence).

The sample holds a few counts of this clone. Its ends do not fully match the called genes, so a read error is possible. This chain connects TRBV15 to TRBJ1-2; 7 bases fit TRBD1. The CDR3 has 13 amino acids. The germline V gene has CDR1 LNHNV and CDR2 YYDKDF (reference sequence). This CDR3 reads CATIRGAQGRYTF. The CDR3 coding sequence is TGTGCCACCATCAGAGGGGCACAGGGGCGCTACACCTTC.

The chain recombines TRBV20-1 with TRBJ1-3; no reliable D call. Trimming pared 4 bases from V and 3 bases from J, leaving 7 bases between. The CDR3 spans 12 residues. CDR1 and CDR2 from the germline V gene are DFQATT and SNEGSKA (reference sequence). CDR3 in DNA: TGCAGTGCTAAAGGGAATGGAAACACCATATATTTT. Translated, it gives CSAKGNGNTIYF.

This clone was counted between two and nine times. This sequence joins TRBV20-1 and TRBJ1-1, with a possible D match to TRBD1 (5 bases). V gave up 6 bases and J gave up 3 bases, with 17 bases separating them. Germline CDR1 is DFQATT and CDR2 is SNEGSKA (reference sequence). This CDR3 spans 14 amino acids. CDR3 bases: TGCAGTGCAGACGGATCCGACAGCCACACTGAAGCTTTCTTT. This sequence encodes CSADGSDSHTEAFF.

As regards this clone: Different DNA sequences within this sample yield the same CDR3. The rearrangement joins TRBV20-1 to TRBJ2-7; D unresolved. CDR1 is DFQATT and CDR2 is SNEGSKA in the germline V gene (reference sequence). This CDR3 comprises 14 residues. V lost 0 bases and J 4 bases, leaving 13 bases between the germline ends. The DNA for the CDR3 is TGCAGTGCTAGAGATTCAGGTTCCAGGTACGAGCAGTACTTC. Amino acids: CSARDSGSRYEQYF.

This clone was detected only a few times. This chain joins TRBV6-2 or TRBV6-3 and TRBJ2-3; a weak D match, TRBD1 (5 bases). The CDR3 is 16 amino acids. From germline, CDR1 is MNHEY and CDR2 SVGEGT. Trimming left V 7 bases short and J 1 base short, with 18 bases between. This CDR3 reads CASILRGVGGTDTQYF. CDR3 coding DNA: TGTGCCAGCATCCTTAGGGGTGTCGGAGGCACAGATACGCAGTATTTT.

This clone was recorded at least ten times. The chain employs TRBV2 and TRBJ2-1; 9 bases fit TRBD1. This CDR3 has 13 amino acids. With V trimmed by 5 bases and J by 7 bases, 3 bases remained unmatched. Looked up from germline, CDR1 is SNHLY and CDR2 is FYNNEI. DNA of the CDR3: TGTGCCAGCAGTAAGGACAGGGGAAATGAGCAGTTCTTC. Protein: CASSKDRGNEQFF. The whole variable domain, filled in from reference TRBV2 and TRBJ2-1, reads EPEVTQTPSHQVTQMGQEVILRCVPISNHLYFYWYRQILGQKVEFLVSFYNNEISEKSEIFDDQFSVERPDGSNFTLKIRSTKLEDSAMYFCASSKDRGNEQFFGPGTRLTVL.

DNA of the CDR3: TGCAGTGCTAGAGATTGGGGAGAGAACACCGGGGAGCTGTTTTTT. Translated: CSARDWGENTGELFF. This chain links TRBV20-1 with TRBJ2-2; maybe TRBD2 (5 bases). Germline V lookup: CDR1 DFQATT, CDR2 SNEGSKA (reference sequence). Trimming cost V 0 bases and J 1 base, with 9 bases left between them. This CDR3 comprises 15 residues.

This clone has a count of ten or more. The gene calls are TRBV12-3 or TRBV12-4 and TRBJ2-1; D remains unclear. This CDR3 is 13 amino acids long. V lost 6 bases and J lost 7, with 13 bases in between. The CDR3 protein is CASSKDAVNEQFF. The CDR3 nucleotides are TGTGCCAGCAGCAAGGACGCGGTGAATGAGCAGTTCTTC.

In its sample, this clone ranks as medium-sized. The genes are TRBV6-1 and TRBJ1-2, with 9 bases matching TRBD1. This CDR3 has 14 residues. Germline V gives CDR1 MNHNS, CDR2 SASEGT. V lost 3 bases and J lost 4; bases outside the gene matches: 3. The CDR3 loop reads CASSEATGGYGYTF. In DNA form, the CDR3 reads TGTGCCAGCAGTGAGGCGACAGGGGGCTATGGCTACACCTTC.

The chain has TRBV11-1 and TRBJ2-7; 11 nucleotides match TRBD1. V shed 3 bases, J shed 0 bases, and the junction held 10 bases outside the gene matches. This CDR3 comprises 18 residues. The germline V gene has CDR1 SGHAT and CDR2 FQDESV (reference sequence). The DNA of the CDR3 is TGTGCCAGCAGCTTCCTCGGGACAGGGGGACGCCGCTCCTACGAGCAGTACTTC. This encodes CASSFLGTGGRRSYEQYF.

About this clone: A read error may produce the germline difference seen at one junction end. The chain is built from TRBV20-1 and TRBJ2-7; perhaps TRBD1 as D (5 bases). This CDR3 comprises 14 residues. Per germline, CDR1 DFQATT and CDR2 SNEGSKA (reference sequence). CDR3 residues: CSARARQFHYDQYF. The CDR3 DNA follows: TGCAGTGCTAGGGCACGACAGTTCCATTACGATCAGTACTTC.

By sample share, this clone is large. This chain connects TRBV19 to TRBJ1-1, with D uncertain. This CDR3 is built from 13 residues. Germline V CDR1 and CDR2: LNHDA, SQIVND (reference sequence). V lost 1 base, J lost 1 base, and 4 bases lay in between. CDR3 nucleotide sequence: TGTGCCAGTAGTATAGGCCAGAACACTGAAGCTTTCTTT. Translating gives CASSIGQNTEAFF.

This clone has only a few counts. A read error may produce the germline difference seen at one junction end. V is TRBV6-2 or TRBV6-3 and J is TRBJ2-7, with 8 bases matching TRBD2. Germline assignment: CDR1 MNHEY and CDR2 SVGEGT. The CDR3 sequence is 12 residues long. CDR3 amino acids: CASVTSAYEHYF. The CDR3 DNA reads as TGTGCCAGCGTGACTAGCGCCTACGAGCATTACTTC.

As for this clone: A much larger clone lies a single base off, so this may be a read error. The chain joins TRBV7-8 to TRBJ2-1; D gene ambiguous. CDR1 SGHVS and CDR2 FQNEAQ come from the germline V gene. The CDR3 spans 12 residues. V lost 1 base, J lost 6 bases, and 4 bases lay in between. In DNA form, the CDR3 reads TGTGCCAGCAGCTTAGGGGTCAATGAGCAGTTCTTC. This encodes CASSLGVNEQFF.

The V call is TRBV11-2, the J call TRBJ2-1; D uncertain. The CDR3 extends over 13 amino acids. V was clipped by 3 bases and J by 1 base, with 4 bases between them. Germline loops: CDR1 SGHAT, CDR2 FQNNGV. CDR3 nucleotide sequence: TGTGCCAGCAGCTTTTATTCCTACAATGAGCAGTTCTTC. Its translation is CASSFYSYNEQFF.